This T cell receptor beta chain is drawn from a study of T cell clones after liver transplantation. Overall study: Immunosuppression withdrawal was tried within 2 years after liver transplantation in this trial. Post-transplant blood was tracked for graft-donor-reactive T cell clones identified in a pre-transplant mixed lymphocyte reaction. The study's findings and limits: Graft donor-reactive T cells may have migrated into the graft rather than being deleted. Low donor cell numbers restricted donor-reactive repertoire measurement in a couple of subjects.

A word on this clone: Antigen specificity is unknown.

Data came from immunoSEQ multiplex PCR; TCRdb stores just in-frame clones and leaves some out. Of over 90,000 clones listed, 80% to 90% were seen once; the top ten hold less than 3%. This CDR3 is built from 13 residues. Trimming stripped 3 bases from V and 8 bases from J, with 11 bases between. Germline CDR1 reads KGHSH; CDR2 reads LQKENI. This TCR was recovered from a human patient who received a liver transplant. These T cells may partly come from the graft donor. Sequences were derived from CD4+ T cells from blood, sampled approximately 45 months after liver transplant. J is TRBJ1-5 and V is TRBV18; tentative D call: TRBD1 (5 bases). DNA for the CDR3: TGTGCCAGCTCACCCCAGGGAGAGGAGCCCCAGCATTTT. Residues: CASSPQGEEPQHF. Based on the CDR3 plus reference TRBV18 and TRBJ1-5, the full variable domain is NAGVMQNPRHLVRRRGQEARLRCSPMKGHSHVYWYRQLPEEGLKFMVYLQKENIIDESGMPKERFSAEFPKEGPSILRIQQVVRGDSAAYFCASSPQGEEPQHFGDGTRLSIL.